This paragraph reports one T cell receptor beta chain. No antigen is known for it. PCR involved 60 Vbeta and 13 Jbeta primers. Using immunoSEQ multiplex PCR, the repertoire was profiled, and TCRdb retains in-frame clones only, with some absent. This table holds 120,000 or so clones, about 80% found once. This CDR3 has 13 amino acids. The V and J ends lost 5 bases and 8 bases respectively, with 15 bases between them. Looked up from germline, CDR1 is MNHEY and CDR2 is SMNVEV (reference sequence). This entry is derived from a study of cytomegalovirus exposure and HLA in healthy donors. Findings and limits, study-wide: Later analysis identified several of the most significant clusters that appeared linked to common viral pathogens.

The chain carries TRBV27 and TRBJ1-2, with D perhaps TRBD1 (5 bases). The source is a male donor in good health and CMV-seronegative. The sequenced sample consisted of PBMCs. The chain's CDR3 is CASSIGGENGYTF. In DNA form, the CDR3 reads TGTGCCAGCAGTATTGGGGGGGAGAACGGCTACACCTTC.